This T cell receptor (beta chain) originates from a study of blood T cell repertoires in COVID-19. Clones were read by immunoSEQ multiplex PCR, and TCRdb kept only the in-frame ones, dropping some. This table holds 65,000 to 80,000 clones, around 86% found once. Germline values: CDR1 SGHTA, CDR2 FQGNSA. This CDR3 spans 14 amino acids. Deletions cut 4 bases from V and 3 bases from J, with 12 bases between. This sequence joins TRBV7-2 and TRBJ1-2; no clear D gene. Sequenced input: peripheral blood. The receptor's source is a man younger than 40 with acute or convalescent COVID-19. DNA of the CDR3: TGTGCCAGCAGCTACAAATCCGGGGACTATGGCTACACCTTC. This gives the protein CASSYKSGDYGYTF.